The entry that follows covers one T cell receptor (beta chain) sequence. Its target is not known. The CDR3 extends over 15 amino acids. The trim removed 8 bases at V and 4 bases at J, leaving 11 bases unmatched. Isolating PBMCs gave at least 6.5 million of these cells per sample. Then a second PCR, running about 6 to 12 cycles, was carried out with a sample-barcoded 5' primer and a J-beta primer mix. Sequencing yielded, for each sample, at least 3 million paired-end reads carrying CDR3. One entry per CDR3 protein results from TCRdb running MiXCR on the 5' RACE reads. This sample yields roughly 1.5 million distinct CDR3 sequences, of which roughly 43% are seen a single time; less than 5% belongs to the top ten. This sample stems from a study of blood T cells in healthy people across ages. The study, taken as a whole, reports: Across the age range, TCR beta diversity per million T cells fell in a roughly linear way.

Material: blood. The genes are TRBV12-3 or TRBV12-4 and TRBJ2-1; 7 bases map to TRBD2. This sequence originates from a woman aged 18-35 years in good health. CDR3 sequence reads: CASSPGGGIYNEQFF. Written as DNA, the CDR3 is TGTGCCAGCTCCCCTGGGGGGGGGATATACAATGAGCAGTTCTTC.